This T cell receptor beta chain was profiled in a study of CD8+CD57+ T cells in acquired aplastic anemia. Study outcomes and limitations: Shared by patients and controls, 25 to 30 CD8+ CDR3s were abundant in patients.

Germline V gene data show CDR1 as LNHNV and CDR2 as YYDKDF (reference sequence). The CDR3 has 16 residues. The V end was cut by 0 bases, the J end by 2 bases, with 11 bases between. On this clonotype itself: Its antigen is undetermined.

The study profiled TCR beta VDJ and CDR3 using genomic DNA as template. MiXCR, applied by TCRdb to the reads, yields one record per CDR3 protein. Among around 140,000 distinct CDR3 sequences listed, less than 45% were seen once. The chain is built from TRBV15 and TRBJ1-5; no clear D. The sequence came from a human donor in good health, serving as a control. Material: sorted CD4+, CD8+, or CD8+CD57+ T cells (not recorded which) from PBMCs. In DNA, the CDR3 is TGTGCCACCAGCAGAGAGCGGGGAGACGGCAATCAGCCCCAGCATTTT. This gives the protein CATSRERGDGNQPQHF.